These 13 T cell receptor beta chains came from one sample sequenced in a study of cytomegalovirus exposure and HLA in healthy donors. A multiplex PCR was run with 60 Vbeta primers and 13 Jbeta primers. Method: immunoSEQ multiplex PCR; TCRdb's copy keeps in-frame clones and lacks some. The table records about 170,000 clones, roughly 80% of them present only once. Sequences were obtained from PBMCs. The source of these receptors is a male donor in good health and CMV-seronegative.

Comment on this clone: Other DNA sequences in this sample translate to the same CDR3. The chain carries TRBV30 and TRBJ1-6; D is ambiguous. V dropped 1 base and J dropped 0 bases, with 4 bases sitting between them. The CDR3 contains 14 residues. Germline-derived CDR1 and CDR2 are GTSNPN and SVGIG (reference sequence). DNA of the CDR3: TGTGCCTGGAGTGCTAGCTCCTATAATTCACCCCTCCACTTT. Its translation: CAWSASSYNSPLHF.

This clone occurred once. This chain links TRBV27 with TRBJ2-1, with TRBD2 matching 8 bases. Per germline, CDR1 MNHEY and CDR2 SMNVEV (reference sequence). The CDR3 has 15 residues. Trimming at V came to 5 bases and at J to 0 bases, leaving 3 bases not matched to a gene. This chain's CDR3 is CASSPLAGSYNEQFF. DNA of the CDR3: TGTGCCAGCAGTCCTCTAGCGGGCTCCTACAATGAGCAGTTCTTC.

CDR3 sequence reads: CASSLGSPNYEQYF. The DNA of the CDR3 is TGTGCCAGCAGCTTGGGCAGTCCCAACTACGAGCAGTACTTC. V and J are TRBV5-6 and TRBJ2-7; D unclear. This CDR3 contains 14 residues. The germline V gene encodes CDR1 SGHDT and CDR2 YYEEEE. V lost 0 bases and J lost 3, with 10 bases in between.

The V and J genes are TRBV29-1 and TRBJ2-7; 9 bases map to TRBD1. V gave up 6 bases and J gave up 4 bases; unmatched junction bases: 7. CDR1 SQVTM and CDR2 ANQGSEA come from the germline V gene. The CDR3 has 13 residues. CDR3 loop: CSVYGQGPYEQYF. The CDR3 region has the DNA TGCAGCGTGTACGGACAGGGGCCTTACGAGCAGTACTTC.

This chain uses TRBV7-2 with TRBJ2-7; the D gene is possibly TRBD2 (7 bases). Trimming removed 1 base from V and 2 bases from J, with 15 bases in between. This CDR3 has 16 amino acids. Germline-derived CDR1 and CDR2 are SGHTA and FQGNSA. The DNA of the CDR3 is TGTGCCAGCAGCTTAGAGGGGGGGGGAGGAGCCTACGAGCAGTACTTC. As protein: CASSLEGGGGAYEQYF.

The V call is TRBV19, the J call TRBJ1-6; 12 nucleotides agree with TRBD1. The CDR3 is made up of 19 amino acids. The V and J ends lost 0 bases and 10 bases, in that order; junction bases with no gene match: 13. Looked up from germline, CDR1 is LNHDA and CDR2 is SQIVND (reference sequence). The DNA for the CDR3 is TGTGCCAGTAGTATAGATCTACCCCCACGGGACAGGGGGCTATCACCCCTCCACTTT. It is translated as CASSIDLPPRDRGLSPLHF.

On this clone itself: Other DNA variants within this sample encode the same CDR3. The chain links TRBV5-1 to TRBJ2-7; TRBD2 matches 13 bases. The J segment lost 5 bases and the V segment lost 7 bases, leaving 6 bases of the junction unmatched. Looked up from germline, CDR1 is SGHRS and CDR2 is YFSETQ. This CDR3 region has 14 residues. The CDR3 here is CASGSLAGGHEQYF. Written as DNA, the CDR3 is TGCGCCAGCGGGTCACTAGCGGGGGGGCACGAGCAGTACTTC. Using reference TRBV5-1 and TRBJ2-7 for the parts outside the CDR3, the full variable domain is KAGVTQTPRYLIKTRGQQVTLSCSPISGHRSVSWYQQTPGQGLQFLFEYFSETQRNKGNFPGRFSGRQFSNSRSEMNVSTLELGDSALYLCASGSLAGGHEQYFGPGTRLTVT.

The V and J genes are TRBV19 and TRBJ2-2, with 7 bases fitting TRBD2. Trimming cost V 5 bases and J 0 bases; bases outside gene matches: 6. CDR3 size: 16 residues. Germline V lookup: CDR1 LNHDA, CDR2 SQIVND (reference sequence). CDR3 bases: TGTGCCAGTAGTTCACCGGGACTACCGAACACCGGGGAGCTGTTTTTT. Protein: CASSSPGLPNTGELFF.

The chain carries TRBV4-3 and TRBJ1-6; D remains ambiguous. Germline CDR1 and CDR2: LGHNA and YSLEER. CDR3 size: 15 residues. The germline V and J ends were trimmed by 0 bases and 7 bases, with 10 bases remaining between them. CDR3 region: CASSQDSGPNSPLHF. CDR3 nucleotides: TGCGCCAGCAGCCAAGATTCAGGCCCGAATTCACCCCTCCACTTT.

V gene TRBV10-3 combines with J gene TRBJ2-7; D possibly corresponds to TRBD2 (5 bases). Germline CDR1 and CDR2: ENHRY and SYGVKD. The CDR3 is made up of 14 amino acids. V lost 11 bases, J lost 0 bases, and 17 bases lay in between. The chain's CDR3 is CAHLEGQSSYEQYF. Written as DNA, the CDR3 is TGTGCCCACCTCGAGGGCCAAAGCTCCTACGAGCAGTACTTC.

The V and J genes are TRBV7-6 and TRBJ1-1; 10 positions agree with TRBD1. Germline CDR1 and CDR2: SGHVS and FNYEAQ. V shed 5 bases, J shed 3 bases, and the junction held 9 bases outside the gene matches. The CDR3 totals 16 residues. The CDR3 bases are TGTGCCAGCAGCCTGGGACAGGGGCCTCGGGACACTGAAGCTTTCTTT. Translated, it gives CASSLGQGPRDTEAFF.

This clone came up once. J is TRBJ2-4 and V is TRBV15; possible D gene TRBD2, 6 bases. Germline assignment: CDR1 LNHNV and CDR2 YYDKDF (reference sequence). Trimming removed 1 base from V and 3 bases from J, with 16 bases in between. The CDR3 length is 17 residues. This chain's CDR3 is CATSRAVGGAGKNIQYF. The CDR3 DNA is TGTGCCACCAGCAGAGCCGTCGGAGGGGCAGGCAAAAACATTCAGTACTTC. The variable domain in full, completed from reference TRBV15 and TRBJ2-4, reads DAMVIQNPRYQVTQFGKPVTLSCSQTLNHNVMYWYQQKSSQAPKLLFHYYDKDFNNEADTPDNFQSRRPNTSFCFLDIRSPGLGDTAMYLCATSRAVGGAGKNIQYFGAGTRLSVL.

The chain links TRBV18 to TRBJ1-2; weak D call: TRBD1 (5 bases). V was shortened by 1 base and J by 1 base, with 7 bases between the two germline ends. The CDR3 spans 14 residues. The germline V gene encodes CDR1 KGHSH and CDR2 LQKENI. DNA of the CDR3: TGTGCCAGCTCACCACGGGGGGTTAACTATGGCTACACCTTC. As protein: CASSPRGVNYGYTF.